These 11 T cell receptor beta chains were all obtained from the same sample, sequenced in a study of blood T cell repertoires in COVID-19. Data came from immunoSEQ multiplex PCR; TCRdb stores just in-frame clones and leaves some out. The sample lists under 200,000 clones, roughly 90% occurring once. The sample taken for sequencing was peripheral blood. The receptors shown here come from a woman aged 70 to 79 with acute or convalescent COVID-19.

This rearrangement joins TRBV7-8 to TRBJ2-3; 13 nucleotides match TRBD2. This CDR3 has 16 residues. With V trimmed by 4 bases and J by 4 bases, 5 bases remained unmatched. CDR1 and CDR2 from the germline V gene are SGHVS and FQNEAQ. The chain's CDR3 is CASSSTSGRAPDTQYF. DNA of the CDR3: TGTGCCAGCAGCTCCACTAGCGGGAGGGCCCCAGATACGCAGTATTTT.

The DNA for the CDR3 is TGCGCCAGCAGCCAACCGGGACTAGCGGGGTTGACGAACACCGGGGAGCTGTTTTTT. This codes for CASSQPGLAGLTNTGELFF. J is TRBJ2-2 and V is TRBV4-1, with 13 bases aligning to TRBD2. Germline values: CDR1 MGHRA, CDR2 YSYEKL. With 2 bases clipped from V and 0 bases from J, the junction kept 6 bases outside the gene matches. The CDR3 has 19 residues.

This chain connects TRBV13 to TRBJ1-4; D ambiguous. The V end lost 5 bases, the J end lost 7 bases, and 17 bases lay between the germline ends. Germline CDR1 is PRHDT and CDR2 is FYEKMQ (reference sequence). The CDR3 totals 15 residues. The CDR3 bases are TGTGCCAGCAGCCAGCGAAGCGGGGTGGGTGAAAAACTGTTTTTT. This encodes CASSQRSGVGEKLFF. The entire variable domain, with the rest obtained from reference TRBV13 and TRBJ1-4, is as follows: AAGVIQSPRHLIKEKRETATLKCYPIPRHDTVYWYQQGPGQDPQFLISFYEKMQSDKGSIPDRFSAQQFSDYHSELNMSSLELGDSALYFCASSQRSGVGEKLFFGSGTQLSVL.

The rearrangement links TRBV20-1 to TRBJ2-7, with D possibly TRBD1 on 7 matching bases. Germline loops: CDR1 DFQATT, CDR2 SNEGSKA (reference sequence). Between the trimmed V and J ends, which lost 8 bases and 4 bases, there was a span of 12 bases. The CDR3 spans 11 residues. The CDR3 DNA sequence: TGCAGTCCAGGGGGGAGGTACGAGCAGTACTTC. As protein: CSPGGRYEQYF.

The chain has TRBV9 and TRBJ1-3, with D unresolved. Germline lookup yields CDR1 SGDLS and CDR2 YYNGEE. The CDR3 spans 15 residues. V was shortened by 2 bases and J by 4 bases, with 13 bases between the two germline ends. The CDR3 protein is CASSVRTALGNTIYF. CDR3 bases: TGTGCCAGCAGCGTTCGGACTGCCTTAGGAAACACCATATATTTT.

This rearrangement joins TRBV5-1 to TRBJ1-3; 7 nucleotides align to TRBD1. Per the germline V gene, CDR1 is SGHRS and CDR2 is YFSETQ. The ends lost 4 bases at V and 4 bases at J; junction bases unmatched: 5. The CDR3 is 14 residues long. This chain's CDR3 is CASSRVGQGNTIYF. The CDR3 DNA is TGCGCCAGCAGCCGGGTGGGACAGGGAAACACCATATATTTT.

The CDR3 nucleotides read TGTGCCAGCAGCTTAGGAGAGAGCAATCAGCCCCAGCATTTT. Protein sequence: CASSLGESNQPQHF. The rearrangement links TRBV11-2 to TRBJ1-5; D is uncertain. V lost 1 base and J 1 base, leaving 5 bases between the germline ends. Germline CDR1 is SGHAT and CDR2 is FQNNGV. The CDR3 sequence is 14 residues long.

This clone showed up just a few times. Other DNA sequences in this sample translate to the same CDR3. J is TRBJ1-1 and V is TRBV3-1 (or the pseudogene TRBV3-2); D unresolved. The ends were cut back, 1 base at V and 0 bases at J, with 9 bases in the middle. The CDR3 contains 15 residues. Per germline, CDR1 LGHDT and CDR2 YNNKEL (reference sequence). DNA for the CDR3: TGTGCCAGCAGCCAAGGAGCAGGTTTGAACACTGAAGCTTTCTTT. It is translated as CASSQGAGLNTEAFF.

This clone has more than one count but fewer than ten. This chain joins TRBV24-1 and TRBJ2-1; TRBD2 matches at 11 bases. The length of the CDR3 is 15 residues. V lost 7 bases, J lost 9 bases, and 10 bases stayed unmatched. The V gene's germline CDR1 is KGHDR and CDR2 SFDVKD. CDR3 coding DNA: TGTGCCACCAGCGGTCTAGCGGGAGGCCTGGGTGAGCAGTTCTTC. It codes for CATSGLAGGLGEQFF.

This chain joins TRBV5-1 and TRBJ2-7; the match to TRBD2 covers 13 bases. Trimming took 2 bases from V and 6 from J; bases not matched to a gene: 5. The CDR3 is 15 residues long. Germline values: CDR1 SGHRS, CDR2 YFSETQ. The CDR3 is CASSLWTSGRGEQYF. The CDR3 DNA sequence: TGCGCCAGCAGCTTATGGACTAGCGGGAGAGGCGAGCAGTACTTC.

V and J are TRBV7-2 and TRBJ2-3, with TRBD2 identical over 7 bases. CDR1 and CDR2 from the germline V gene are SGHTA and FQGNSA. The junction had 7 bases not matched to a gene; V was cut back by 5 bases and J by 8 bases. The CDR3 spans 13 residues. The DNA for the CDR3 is TGTGCCAGCAGCCGAACTAGCGACGGTACGCAGTATTTT. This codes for CASSRTSDGTQYF.